This entry lists 20 T cell receptor beta chains sequenced from one sample in a study of blood T cell repertoires in COVID-19. Clones were sequenced by immunoSEQ multiplex PCR, and TCRdb holds only the in-frame ones, with some missing. The sample consists of about 670,000 clones, about 87% of them appearing once. Sequencing was done on a sample of peripheral blood. These receptors all stem from a woman younger than 30 with acute or convalescent COVID-19.

The J gene is TRBJ2-7, the V gene TRBV5-6; the match to TRBD2 covers 10 bases. V shed 6 bases, J shed 3 bases, and the junction held 12 bases outside the gene matches. The CDR3 extends over 16 amino acids. Germline V CDR1 and CDR2: SGHDT, YYEEEE. CDR3 residues: CASTLLQSSGGYEQYF. CDR3 coding DNA: TGTGCCAGCACCCTGCTTCAGTCTAGCGGGGGCTACGAGCAGTACTTC.

The V gene is TRBV18, the J gene TRBJ1-4, with D unresolved. V lost 2 bases, J lost 5 bases, and 12 bases lay in between. Germline CDR1 and CDR2: KGHSH and LQKENI. The CDR3 is 15 residues long. This CDR3 reads CASSPWVQRNEKLFF. CDR3 coding DNA: TGTGCCAGCTCACCATGGGTACAGAGAAATGAAAAACTGTTTTTT.

V is TRBV9 and J is TRBJ1-4; TRBD1 agrees at 9 bases. Germline CDR1 SGDLS, CDR2 YYNGEE. Germline trimming cut 0 bases from V and 4 bases from J; bases unmatched to any gene: 7. The CDR3 contains 17 residues. The CDR3 loop reads CASSVDPMGQGNEKLFF. CDR3 coding DNA: TGTGCCAGCAGCGTAGACCCGATGGGACAGGGTAATGAAAAACTGTTTTTT. Full variable domain (remainder filled in from reference TRBV9 and TRBJ1-4): DSGVTQTPKHLITATGQRVTLRCSPRSGDLSVYWYQQSLDQGLQFLIQYYNGEERAKGNILERFSAQQFPDLHSELNLSSLELGDSALYFCASSVDPMGQGNEKLFFGSGTQLSVL.

This rearrangement joins TRBV6-6 to TRBJ1-1, with a weak D call TRBD1 (6 bases). Per the germline V gene, CDR1 is MNHNY and CDR2 is SVGAGI (reference sequence). V lost 7 bases to trimming and J lost 11 bases, with 23 bases between them. The CDR3 is 14 amino acids. CDR3 nucleotides: TGTGCCAGCACCGTAGAGGGGGGTCACGGGAGGGCTTTCTTT. Translating it yields CASTVEGGHGRAFF.

The V call is TRBV5-1, the J call TRBJ2-1, with D possibly TRBD2 on 6 matching bases. From germline, CDR1 is SGHRS and CDR2 YFSETQ. Trimming cost V 4 bases and J 12 bases, with 14 bases left between them. The CDR3 is made up of 12 amino acids. The CDR3 region is CASSQRLGLQFF. In DNA, the CDR3 is TGCGCCAGCAGCCAAAGACTAGGGCTGCAGTTCTTC.

The V and J genes are TRBV19 and TRBJ2-2; the D gene is possibly TRBD1 (5 bases). Trimming took 1 base from V and 5 from J, leaving 17 bases between them. The V gene's germline CDR1 is LNHDA and CDR2 SQIVND (reference sequence). The CDR3 consists of 17 residues. The CDR3 loop is CASSIAMIMTVTGELFF. The DNA for the CDR3 is TGTGCCAGTAGTATAGCCATGATCATGACAGTAACCGGGGAGCTGTTTTTT. Supplemented by reference TRBV19 and TRBJ2-2, the full variable domain reads DGGITQSPKYLFRKEGQNVTLSCEQNLNHDAMYWYRQDPGQGLRLIYYSQIVNDFQKGDIAEGYSVSREKKESFPLTVTSAQKNPTAFYLCASSIAMIMTVTGELFFGEGSRLTVL.

V and J are TRBV13 and TRBJ2-7; 7 bases fit TRBD1. Germline values: CDR1 PRHDT, CDR2 FYEKMQ (reference sequence). Losses at the gene ends were 5 bases for V and 0 bases for J; bases not matched to a gene: 10. This CDR3 is 16 amino acids long. CDR3 coding DNA: TGTGCCAGCAGCGCCAACAGGGGCGCTAGCTCCTACGAGCAGTACTTC. Translated: CASSANRGASSYEQYF.

The chain has TRBV7-9 and TRBJ1-6; D not certain. This CDR3 has 14 residues. Trimming removed 3 bases at V and 9 bases at J, with 12 bases between. Germline V gives CDR1 SEHNR, CDR2 FQNEAQ (reference sequence). The CDR3 DNA reads as TGTGCCAGCAGCTTTGGAGGGATTGGTTCACCCCTCCACTTT. This gives the protein CASSFGGIGSPLHF. Drawing the rest from reference TRBV7-9 and TRBJ1-6, the complete variable domain is DTGVSQNPRHKITKRGQNVTFRCDPISEHNRLYWYRQTLGQGPEFLTYFQNEAQLEKSRLLSDRFSAERPKGSFSTLEIQRTEQGDSAMYLCASSFGGIGSPLHFGNGTRLTVT.

The chain employs TRBV9 and TRBJ2-1; tentatively, D is TRBD1 (6 bases). Germline V gene sequence: CDR1 SGDLS, CDR2 YYNGEE. V was trimmed by 2 bases and J by 5 bases, leaving 17 bases between them. This CDR3 is built from 16 residues. The CDR3 here is CASSVWGQESNNEQFF. CDR3 coding DNA: TGTGCCAGCAGCGTTTGGGGGCAGGAAAGCAACAATGAGCAGTTCTTC.

V gene TRBV3-1 (or the pseudogene TRBV3-2) combines with J gene TRBJ1-1; TRBD1 might be the D (6 bases). The V gene lost 4 bases and the J gene lost 7 bases, with 22 bases spanning the gap. Germline values: CDR1 LGHDT, CDR2 YNNKEL (reference sequence). The CDR3 is made up of 16 amino acids. This CDR3 reads CASSPRIGGGGFEAFF. The CDR3 DNA follows: TGTGCCAGCAGCCCCCGAATAGGAGGGGGAGGGTTTGAAGCTTTCTTT.

The chain recombines TRBV30 with TRBJ1-5, with a possible D match to TRBD1 (5 bases). V was trimmed by 0 bases and J by 6 bases, leaving 12 bases between them. Germline V gives CDR1 GTSNPN, CDR2 SVGIG (reference sequence). The CDR3 covers 14 residues. DNA of the CDR3: TGTGCCTGGAGTGTGGGGGGACCGGGTCAGCCCCAGCATTTT. It codes for CAWSVGGPGQPQHF.

This rearrangement joins TRBV9 to TRBJ1-3; no clear D. Germline CDR1 reads SGDLS; CDR2 reads YYNGEE. The CDR3 contains 13 residues. With 7 bases removed from V and 0 bases from J, the gap between germline ends came to 8 bases. The CDR3 DNA is TGTGCCAGCCGTGGCCGCTCTGGAAACACCATATATTTT. Encoded protein: CASRGRSGNTIYF. Variable domain in full (rest from reference TRBV9 and TRBJ1-3): DSGVTQTPKHLITATGQRVTLRCSPRSGDLSVYWYQQSLDQGLQFLIQYYNGEERAKGNILERFSAQQFPDLHSELNLSSLELGDSALYFCASRGRSGNTIYFGEGSWLTVV.

This chain joins TRBV27 and TRBJ1-6; D perhaps matches TRBD1 (5 bases). Germline CDR1 MNHEY, CDR2 SMNVEV (reference sequence). Trimming took off 4 bases at V and 6 bases at J, with 13 bases between the two ends. This CDR3 comprises 15 residues. The DNA for the CDR3 is TGTGCCAGCAGTTGGGCACAGGCTTTTAATTCACCCCTCCACTTT. This codes for CASSWAQAFNSPLHF.

The chain employs TRBV6-2 or TRBV6-3 and TRBJ2-2; the D gene is possibly TRBD1 (6 bases). The germline CDR1 and CDR2 sequences are MNHEY and SVGEGT. Trimming removed 2 bases from V and 5 bases from J, with 6 bases in between. The CDR3 is made up of 13 amino acids. The chain's CDR3 is CASSYTGTGELFF. Here the CDR3 DNA reads TGTGCCAGCAGTTACACAGGGACCGGGGAGCTGTTTTTT.

This clone was seen once. The chain recombines TRBV30 with TRBJ2-2; D perhaps matches TRBD1 (6 bases). V was cut by 5 bases and J by 6 bases, with 10 bases left in between. CDR1 and CDR2 (germline): GTSNPN, SVGIG (reference sequence). CDR3 length: 12 residues. The CDR3 DNA reads as TGTGCCTGGTTAGGGGGAGCCGGGGAGCTGTTTTTT. The encoded protein is CAWLGGAGELFF.

V usage is TRBV29-1 and J usage is TRBJ2-3; TRBD2 is a possible D gene (5 bases). The CDR3 runs to 13 residues. Trimming took off 7 bases at V and 4 bases at J, with 15 bases between the two ends. Germline loops: CDR1 SQVTM, CDR2 ANQGSEA. The CDR3 reads CSARDPHPDTQYF. CDR3 DNA sequence: TGCAGCGCCCGGGATCCCCACCCAGATACGCAGTATTTT.

V gene TRBV10-3 combines with J gene TRBJ2-3; no reliable D call. CDR1 is ENHRY and CDR2 is SYGVKD in the germline V gene. Trimming removed 6 bases from V and 2 bases from J, with 6 bases in between. The CDR3 runs to 12 residues. The CDR3 protein is CAISDFTDTQYF. CDR3 nucleotides: TGTGCCATCAGCGACTTCACAGATACGCAGTATTTT.

Concerning this clone: Other nucleotide sequences in the sample specify the same CDR3. This chain uses TRBV7-2 with TRBJ1-1, with D maybe TRBD1 (5 bases). Trimming cost V 1 base and J 1 base, with 10 bases left between them. The germline V gene encodes CDR1 SGHTA and CDR2 FQGNSA. The CDR3 contains 15 residues. CDR3: CASSLVSGKNTEAFF. The CDR3 DNA follows: TGTGCCAGCAGCTTAGTGTCAGGGAAGAACACTGAAGCTTTCTTT.

The J gene is TRBJ1-1, the V gene TRBV9; D unresolved. V lost 2 bases and J lost 0, with 8 bases in between. Germline CDR1 and CDR2: SGDLS and YYNGEE. This CDR3 has 14 amino acids. CDR3 nucleotides: TGTGCCAGCAGCGTGAGTACGGTGAACACTGAAGCTTTCTTT. Protein sequence: CASSVSTVNTEAFF. Together with reference TRBV9 and TRBJ1-1, the CDR3 gives the full variable domain: DSGVTQTPKHLITATGQRVTLRCSPRSGDLSVYWYQQSLDQGLQFLIQYYNGEERAKGNILERFSAQQFPDLHSELNLSSLELGDSALYFCASSVSTVNTEAFFGQGTRLTVV.

The gene calls are TRBV6-2 or TRBV6-3 and TRBJ1-2, with no clear D. CDR3 length equals 14 residues. Germline V CDR1 and CDR2: MNHEY, SVGEGT. The germline V and J ends were trimmed by 2 bases and 2 bases, with 9 bases remaining between them. The CDR3 here is CASSYGPRNYGYTF. The CDR3 DNA reads as TGTGCCAGCAGTTACGGCCCGAGGAACTATGGCTACACCTTC.